This T cell receptor beta chain appears in the sequencing data of a study of blood T cell repertoires in COVID-19. Study-level information: The origin of the acute and convalescent COVID-19 samples was the United States, Italy and Spain.

Germline V CDR1 and CDR2: SGHRS, YFSETQ. The CDR3 runs to 16 residues. The ends lost 4 bases at V and 0 bases at J; junction bases unmatched: 4. This table comes from immunoSEQ multiplex PCR, and its TCRdb copy is limited to in-frame clones, with some not included. The sample has tens of thousands of clones, 65% to 90% seen once. The clonotype was recovered from a woman of 80 years or more with COVID-19, enrolled during active disease. Specimen: peripheral blood. The chain joins TRBV5-1 to TRBJ1-1; 12 bases fit TRBD1. CDR3 protein: CASSPGTGGVNTEAFF. In DNA, the CDR3 is TGCGCCAGCAGCCCAGGGACAGGGGGCGTGAACACTGAAGCTTTCTTT.